This entry lists 10 T cell receptor beta chains sequenced from one sample in a study of shared clonotypes between healthy human individuals. Generated by immunoSEQ multiplex PCR, the TCRdb table keeps only in-frame clones and is missing some. The sample carries a few hundred thousand clones, about 74% recorded once. Sequencing was performed on PBMCs. Receptors were obtained from a woman aged 40 to 55 in good health. Some clones in this sample may be carry-over from other donors' samples.

On this clone: This probably arose from a read error, given a far larger clone one base away. Other DNA sequences from this sample encode an identical CDR3 as well. The genes are TRBV7-2 and TRBJ1-4, with D possibly TRBD1 on 5 matching bases. The CDR3 extends over 15 amino acids. Germline V gene data show CDR1 as SGHTA and CDR2 as FQGNSA. As DNA, the CDR3 is TGTGCCAGCAGCCCGTTTATGGGGAGGGGTGAAAAACTGTTTTTC. It specifies CASSPFMGRGEKLFF.

The chain employs TRBV4-2 and TRBJ2-1, with 8 bases lining up with TRBD2. CDR1 is LGHNA, CDR2 YNFKEQ, per germline. V gave up 5 bases and J gave up 7 bases; unmatched junction bases: 13. This CDR3 region has 16 residues. CDR3 sequence: CASSYRGQRERNEQFF. In DNA, the CDR3 is TGTGCCAGCAGCTACCGCGGGCAGCGGGAGAGGAATGAGCAGTTCTTC.

CDR3 region: CASSSKNLATSYNEQFF. The DNA for the CDR3 is TGTGCCAGCAGTTCAAAGAATCTAGCGACCTCCTACAATGAGCAGTTCTTC. J is TRBJ2-1 and V is TRBV28; maybe TRBD2 (6 bases). Germline-derived CDR1 and CDR2 are MDHEN and SYDVKM. The CDR3 consists of 17 residues. Between the trimmed V and J ends, which lost 4 bases and 0 bases, there was a span of 16 bases.

V gene TRBV27 combines with J gene TRBJ2-7; TRBD1 matches 8 bases. The CDR3 extends over 15 amino acids. The germline V gene has CDR1 MNHEY and CDR2 SMNVEV (reference sequence). V shed 5 bases and J 4 bases; nucleotides not matched to a gene: 10. In DNA form, the CDR3 reads TGTGCCAGCAGTCCACTAGGACAGGGTCTGTACGAGCAGTACTTC. Protein product: CASSPLGQGLYEQYF.

On this clone: A far more abundant clone sits one base away, making this likely a read error. This chain connects TRBV4-1 to TRBJ2-7; D perhaps matches TRBD1 (6 bases). Trimming shortened V by 1 base and J by 8 bases, and 15 bases separated the two germline ends. Per the germline V gene, CDR1 is MGHRA and CDR2 is YSYEKL. The CDR3 has 14 residues. In DNA form, the CDR3 reads TGCGCCAGCAGCCAAGGGGGAGAGGGACACAAGCAGTACTTC. This translates into CASSQGGEGHKQYF.

V usage is TRBV7-2 and J usage is TRBJ2-7, with 10 bases fitting TRBD2. The germline V gene has CDR1 SGHTA and CDR2 FQGNSA. This CDR3 has 16 residues. Trimming removed 7 bases from V and 0 bases from J; junction bases left unmatched: 9. CDR3 amino acids: CASTRTSGFSSYEQYF. CDR3 sequence (DNA): TGTGCCAGCACTAGGACTAGCGGCTTTAGCTCCTACGAGCAGTACTTC.

The rearrangement uses TRBV2 and TRBJ1-2; the D is unclear. V lost 3 bases and J 8 bases, leaving 19 bases between the germline ends. This CDR3 comprises 15 residues. CDR1 is SNHLY, CDR2 FYNNEI, per germline. CDR3 bases: TGTGCCAGCAGTGACAGGATCCCAACTCTGGGGGGCTACACCTTC. This gives the protein CASSDRIPTLGGYTF.

Regarding this clone: With a far larger clone one base away, a read error is the likely cause. The rearrangement uses TRBV18 and TRBJ2-7; possible D gene TRBD1, 5 bases. CDR1 and CDR2 from the germline V gene are KGHSH and LQKENI. The germline V and J ends were trimmed by 4 bases and 4 bases, with 11 bases remaining between them. CDR3 length equals 13 residues. The CDR3: CASSLPAGYEQYF. CDR3 bases: TGTGCCAGCTCACTACCGGCAGGGTACGAGCAGTACTTC.

V gene TRBV5-1 combines with J gene TRBJ2-2; no definite D call. Germline CDR1 SGHRS, CDR2 YFSETQ. This CDR3 is built from 14 residues. Trimming removed 4 bases from V and 0 bases from J, with 7 bases in between. The chain's CDR3 is CASSPSTNTGELFF. The CDR3 nucleotides read TGCGCCAGCAGCCCGTCAACGAACACCGGGGAGCTGTTTTTT.

The chain joins TRBV5-1 to TRBJ2-5; D is tentatively TRBD1 or TRBD2 (5 bases each). Trimming took 4 bases from V and 5 from J, leaving 12 bases between them. There are 13 residues in the CDR3. Looked up from germline, CDR1 is SGHRS and CDR2 is YFSETQ. This CDR3 is CASSPGPGETQYF. CDR3 sequence (DNA): TGCGCCAGCAGCCCGGGGCCCGGGGAGACCCAGTACTTC.